This T cell receptor beta chain was sequenced during a study of tissue T cells after allogeneic stem cell transplantation. Overall study results and limits: In patients and mice, blood and spleen missed much of tissue repertoire. Anatomically similar tissues had similar TCR repertoires within each patient.

The repertoire was sequenced with immunoSEQ multiplex PCR; TCRdb's copy has only in-frame clones and lacks some. Of some 7,800 clones listed, 65% to 80% are singletons. This clone has just a few counts. Its antigen is not known. Any gene name here is a mouse gene name. The read ends 1 residue early relative to the CDR3; the germline J gene fills the gap. The V and J ends lost 4 bases and 0 bases, in that order; junction bases with no gene match: 5. The CDR3 is 15 amino acids. Germline V gene data show CDR1 as SGHDT and CDR2 as FRDEAV. The sequenced sample consisted of blood. The V gene is TRBV14, the J gene TRBJ2-7; 9 nucleotides agree with TRBD2. This clonotype originated in a female BALB/c mouse in good health. The MHC haplotype recorded for the strain is H2-d. The sequenced part of the CDR3 DNA is TGTGCCAGCAGTGAGGACTGGGGAAGCTCCTATGAACAGTAC. Translation: CASSEDWGSSYEQY. The full CDR3 sequence reads CASSEDWGSSYEQYF.